A single sample is the source of the 14 T cell receptor beta chains below, sequenced in a study of shared clonotypes between healthy human individuals. The data were produced by immunoSEQ multiplex PCR, yet TCRdb's version contains in-frame clones alone and is incomplete. Here the sample spans hundreds of thousands of clones, 55% to 85% being singletons. Sequenced material: memory CD4+ T cells sorted from blood. Subset: CD45RA-negative fraction. These TCRs come from a woman younger than 45 in good health.

A note on this clone: With a much larger clone just one base away, this may be a read error. V usage is TRBV14 and J usage is TRBJ1-1, with a tentative D call TRBD1 (6 bases). The V gene lost 6 bases and the J gene lost 1 base, with 9 bases spanning the gap. This CDR3 has 13 amino acids. CDR1 is SGHDN and CDR2 is FVKESK in the germline V gene. The chain's CDR3 is CASRRQANTEAFF. The CDR3 DNA sequence: TGTGCCAGCAGGAGACAGGCGAACACTGAAGCTTTCTTT.

J is TRBJ2-7 and V is TRBV10-3; D ambiguous. This CDR3 has 14 amino acids. The germline V gene has CDR1 ENHRY and CDR2 SYGVKD. Trimming cost V 6 bases and J 0 bases, with 12 bases left between them. The CDR3 DNA reads as TGTGCCATCAGCCGCATTGACCGCTCCTACGAGCAGTACTTC. It codes for CAISRIDRSYEQYF.

This clone was recorded only once. The chain combines TRBV5-1 with TRBJ2-1; TRBD1 might be the D (5 bases). Trimming left V 0 bases short and J 3 bases short, with 10 bases between. Germline CDR1 and CDR2: SGHRS and YFSETQ. The CDR3 sequence is 15 residues long. CDR3 bases: TGCGCCAGCAGCTTGGCCTCTAGGGGCTACAATGAGCAGTTCTTC. Protein sequence: CASSLASRGYNEQFF.

This clone was counted many times. The J gene is TRBJ1-2, the V gene TRBV6-6; D is uncertain. The CDR3 is 12 residues long. Germline values: CDR1 MNHNY, CDR2 SVGAGI (reference sequence). Trimming removed 8 bases from V and 3 bases from J, with 10 bases in between. This CDR3 is CASGNGYYGYTF. The CDR3 DNA reads as TGTGCCAGCGGCAATGGGTACTATGGCTACACCTTC.

The CDR3 is CASSLASKQETQYF. The DNA for the CDR3 is TGTGCCAGCAGCCTCGCCAGTAAACAAGAGACCCAGTACTTC. The V and J genes are TRBV5-6 and TRBJ2-5; D not certain. Germline CDR1 SGHDT, CDR2 YYEEEE. This CDR3 spans 14 amino acids. V lost 4 bases and J 2 bases, leaving 12 bases between the germline ends.

The V and J genes are TRBV30 and TRBJ2-3, with 9 nucleotides matching TRBD2. J gave up 14 bases and V 2 bases, and 11 bases lay outside the gene matches. CDR1 and CDR2 from the germline V gene are GTSNPN and SVGIG (reference sequence). The CDR3 is 13 residues long. The CDR3 DNA sequence: TGTGCCTGGAGTTTCCTCCCGAGCGGGAGGTTGTATTTT. Protein product: CAWSFLPSGRLYF.

CDR3 sequence: CASSLSPTGSGYTEAFF. The CDR3 nucleotides read TGTGCCAGCAGTTTAAGCCCGACGGGAAGTGGGTACACTGAAGCTTTCTTT. The rearrangement joins TRBV28 to TRBJ1-1; no clear D gene. The CDR3 spans 17 residues. Trimming cost V 2 bases and J 3 bases, with 19 bases left between them. The germline V gene has CDR1 MDHEN and CDR2 SYDVKM.

Details on this clone: A far larger clone is only one base removed, so a read error is likely. The same CDR3 arises from other DNA sequences in this sample as well. The V call is TRBV5-1, the J call TRBJ2-1, with 7 bases that match TRBD2. Germline V gene data show CDR1 as SGHRS and CDR2 as YFSETQ. This CDR3 is built from 15 residues. Germline trimming cut 0 bases from V and 3 bases from J; bases unmatched to any gene: 3. The chain's CDR3 is CASSLDSSGYNEQFF. CDR3 coding DNA: TGCGCCAGCAGCTTGGACTCTAGCGGCTACAATGAGCAGTTCTTC.

This sequence joins TRBV4-2 and TRBJ2-7, with D perhaps TRBD2 (6 bases). The V gene lost 0 bases and the J gene lost 9 bases, with 15 bases spanning the gap. The CDR3 extends over 14 amino acids. Germline V gene lookup returns CDR1 LGHNA and CDR2 YNFKEQ. DNA of the CDR3: TGTGCCAGCAGCCAAGATTTAAGCGGGCAAAGGCAGTACTTC. Amino acids: CASSQDLSGQRQYF.

There are a few counts of this clone. The chain combines TRBV15 with TRBJ2-7; 9 bases fit TRBD1. The CDR3 has 15 amino acids. V was pared by 5 bases and J by 2 bases, with 7 bases of the junction left unmatched. The germline V gene encodes CDR1 LNHNV and CDR2 YYDKDF (reference sequence). The CDR3 region is CATSRDRELPYEQYF. The CDR3 DNA reads TGTGCCACCAGCCGGGACAGGGAGCTCCCCTACGAGCAGTACTTC. The whole variable domain, remainder taken from reference TRBV15 and TRBJ2-7, is DAMVIQNPRYQVTQFGKPVTLSCSQTLNHNVMYWYQQKSSQAPKLLFHYYDKDFNNEADTPDNFQSRRPNTSFCFLDIRSPGLGDTAMYLCATSRDRELPYEQYFGPGTRLTVT.

This chain connects TRBV30 to TRBJ2-3, with 10 bases that match TRBD2. CDR1 is GTSNPN, CDR2 SVGIG, per germline (reference sequence). V lost 3 bases, J lost 2 bases, and 5 bases stayed unmatched. This CDR3 region has 15 residues. In DNA form, the CDR3 reads TGTGCCTGGAGCCGACTAGCGGGCCCCACAGATACGCAGTATTTT. Residues: CAWSRLAGPTDTQYF.

This clone was detected only a few times. The rearrangement joins TRBV2 to TRBJ1-5; no firm D call. V dropped 3 bases and J dropped 7 bases, with 19 bases sitting between them. CDR1 SNHLY and CDR2 FYNNEI come from the germline V gene. The CDR3 has 16 amino acids. CDR3 nucleotide sequence: TGTGCCAGCAGTGATCTCCCGGGTTATGGAAAACAGCCCCAGCATTTT. It codes for CASSDLPGYGKQPQHF.

The rearrangement uses TRBV2 and TRBJ2-1; TRBD2 might be the D (6 bases). V was pared by 1 base and J by 7 bases, with 14 bases between. The CDR3 is 15 residues long. Germline V lookup: CDR1 SNHLY, CDR2 FYNNEI. CDR3 loop: CASSEVGARGNEQFF. The CDR3 DNA reads TGTGCCAGCAGTGAAGTGGGTGCACGGGGGAATGAGCAGTTCTTC.

The genes are TRBV7-3 and TRBJ2-1; unclear D gene. The CDR3 extends over 13 amino acids. Germline loops: CDR1 SGHTA, CDR2 FQGTGA. The V gene lost 5 bases and the J gene lost 9 bases, with 14 bases spanning the gap. The CDR3, as DNA: TGTGCCAGCAGCCCCTATGGGGAAAGTGAGCAGTTCTTC. It codes for CASSPYGESEQFF.